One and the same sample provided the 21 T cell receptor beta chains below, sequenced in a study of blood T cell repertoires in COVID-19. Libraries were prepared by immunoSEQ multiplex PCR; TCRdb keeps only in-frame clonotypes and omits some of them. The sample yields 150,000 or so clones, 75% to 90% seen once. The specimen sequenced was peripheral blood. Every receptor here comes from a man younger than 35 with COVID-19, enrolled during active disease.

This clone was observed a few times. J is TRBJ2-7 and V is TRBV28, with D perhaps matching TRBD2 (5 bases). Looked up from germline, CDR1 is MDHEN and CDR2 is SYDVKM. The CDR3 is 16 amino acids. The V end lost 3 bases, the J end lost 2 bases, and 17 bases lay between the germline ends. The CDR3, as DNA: TGTGCCAGCAGTTTTATCCCTTGGGCGGGCCCCTACGAGCAGTACTTC. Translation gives CASSFIPWAGPYEQYF.

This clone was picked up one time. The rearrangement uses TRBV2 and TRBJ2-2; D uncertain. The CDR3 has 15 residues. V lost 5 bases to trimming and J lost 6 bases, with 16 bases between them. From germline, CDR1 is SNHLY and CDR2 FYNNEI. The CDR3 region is CASSLLSGGAGELFF. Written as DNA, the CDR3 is TGTGCCAGCAGTCTACTGTCGGGTGGAGCCGGGGAGCTGTTTTTT.

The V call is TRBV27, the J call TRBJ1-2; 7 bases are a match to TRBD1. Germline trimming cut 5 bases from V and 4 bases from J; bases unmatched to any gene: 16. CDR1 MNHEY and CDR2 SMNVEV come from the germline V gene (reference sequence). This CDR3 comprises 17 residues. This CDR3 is CASSPKQGPRQGYGYTF. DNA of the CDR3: TGTGCCAGCAGTCCAAAACAGGGGCCCCGTCAGGGCTATGGCTACACCTTC.

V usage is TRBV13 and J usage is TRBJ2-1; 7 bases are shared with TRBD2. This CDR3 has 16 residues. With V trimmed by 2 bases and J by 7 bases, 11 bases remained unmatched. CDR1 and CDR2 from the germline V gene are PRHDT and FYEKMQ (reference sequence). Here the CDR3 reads CASSLTSDERGNEQFF. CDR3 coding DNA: TGTGCCAGCAGCTTAACTAGCGATGAACGGGGGAATGAGCAGTTCTTC.

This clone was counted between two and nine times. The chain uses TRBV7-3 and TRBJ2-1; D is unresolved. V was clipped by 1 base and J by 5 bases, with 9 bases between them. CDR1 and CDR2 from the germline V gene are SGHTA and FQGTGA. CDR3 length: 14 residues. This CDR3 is CASSLSGGDNEQFF. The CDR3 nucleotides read TGTGCCAGCAGCTTAAGCGGCGGAGACAATGAGCAGTTCTTC.

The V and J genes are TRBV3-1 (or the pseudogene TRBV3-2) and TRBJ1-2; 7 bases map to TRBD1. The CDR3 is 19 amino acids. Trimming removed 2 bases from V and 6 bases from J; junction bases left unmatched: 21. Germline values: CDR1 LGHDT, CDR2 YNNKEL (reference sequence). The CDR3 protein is CASSQKLYILRQGNDGYTF. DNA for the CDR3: TGTGCCAGCAGCCAAAAACTGTATATTTTGCGACAGGGAAACGATGGCTACACCTTC.

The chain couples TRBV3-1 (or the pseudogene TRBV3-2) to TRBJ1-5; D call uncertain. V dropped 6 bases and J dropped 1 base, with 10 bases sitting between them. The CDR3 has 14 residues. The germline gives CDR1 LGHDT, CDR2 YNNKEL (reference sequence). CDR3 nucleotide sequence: TGTGCCAGCAGTCACGGACTGAGCAATCAGCCCCAGCATTTT. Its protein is CASSHGLSNQPQHF.

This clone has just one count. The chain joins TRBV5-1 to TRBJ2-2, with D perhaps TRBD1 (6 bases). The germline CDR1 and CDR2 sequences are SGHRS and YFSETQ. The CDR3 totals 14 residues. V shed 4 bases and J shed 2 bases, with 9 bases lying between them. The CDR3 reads CASSKQGNTGELFF. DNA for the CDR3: TGCGCCAGCAGCAAACAGGGAAACACCGGGGAGCTGTTTTTT.

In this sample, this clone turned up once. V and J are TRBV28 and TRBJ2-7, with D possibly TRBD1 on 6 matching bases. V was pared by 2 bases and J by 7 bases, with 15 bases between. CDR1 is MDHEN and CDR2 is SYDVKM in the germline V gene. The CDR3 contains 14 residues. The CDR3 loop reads CASSLEGVALEQYF. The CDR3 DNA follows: TGTGCCAGCAGTTTAGAGGGGGTCGCCCTGGAGCAGTACTTC.

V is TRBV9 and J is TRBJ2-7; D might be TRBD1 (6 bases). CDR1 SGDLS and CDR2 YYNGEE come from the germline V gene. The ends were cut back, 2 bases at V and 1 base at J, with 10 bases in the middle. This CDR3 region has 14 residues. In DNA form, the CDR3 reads TGTGCCAGCAGCGTGGGGGCCAGGTCCTACGAGCAGTACTTC. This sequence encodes CASSVGARSYEQYF.

The CDR3 nucleotides are TGTGCCAGCAGCTTTACTAGGGTTGGGGTAGAGACCCAGTACTTC. This translates into CASSFTRVGVETQYF. This rearrangement joins TRBV11-2 to TRBJ2-5; a weak D match, TRBD2 (5 bases). Germline CDR1 SGHAT, CDR2 FQNNGV. Between the trimmed V and J ends, which lost 3 bases and 4 bases, there was a span of 15 bases. The CDR3 sequence is 15 residues long.

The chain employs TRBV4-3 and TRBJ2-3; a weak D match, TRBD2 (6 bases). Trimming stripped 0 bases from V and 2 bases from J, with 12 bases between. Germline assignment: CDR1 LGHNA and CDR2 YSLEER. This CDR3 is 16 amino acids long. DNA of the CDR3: TGCGCCAGCAGCCAAGACTGGGGGAGGATCACAGATACGCAGTATTTT. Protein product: CASSQDWGRITDTQYF.

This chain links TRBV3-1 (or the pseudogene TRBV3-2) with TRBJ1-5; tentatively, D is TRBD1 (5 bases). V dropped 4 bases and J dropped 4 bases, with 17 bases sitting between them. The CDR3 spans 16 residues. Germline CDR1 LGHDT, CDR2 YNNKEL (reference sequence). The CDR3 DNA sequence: TGTGCCAGCAGCCCCCGATTGACAGCAACTAATCAGCCCCAGCATTTT. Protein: CASSPRLTATNQPQHF.

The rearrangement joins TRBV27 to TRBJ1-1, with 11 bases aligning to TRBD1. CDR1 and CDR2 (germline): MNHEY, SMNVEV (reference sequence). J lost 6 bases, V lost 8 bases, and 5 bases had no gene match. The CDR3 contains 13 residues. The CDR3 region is CASVGQGAAEAFF. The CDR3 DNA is TGTGCCAGCGTAGGACAGGGGGCGGCTGAAGCTTTCTTT.

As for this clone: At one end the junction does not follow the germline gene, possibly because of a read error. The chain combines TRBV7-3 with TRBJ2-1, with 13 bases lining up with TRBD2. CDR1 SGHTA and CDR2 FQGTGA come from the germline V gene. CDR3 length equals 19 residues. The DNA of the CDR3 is TGTGCCAGCAGCCTAACCGGGACTAGCGGGAATAAGTCTACAAATGAGCAGTTCTTC. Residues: CASSLTGTSGNKSTNEQFF.

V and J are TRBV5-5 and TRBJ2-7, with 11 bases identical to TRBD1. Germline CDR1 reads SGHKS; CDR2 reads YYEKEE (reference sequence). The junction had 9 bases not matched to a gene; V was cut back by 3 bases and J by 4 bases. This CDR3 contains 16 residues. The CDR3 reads CASSWGTGGARYEQYF. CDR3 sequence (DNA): TGTGCCAGCAGCTGGGGGACAGGGGGTGCGAGGTACGAGCAGTACTTC.

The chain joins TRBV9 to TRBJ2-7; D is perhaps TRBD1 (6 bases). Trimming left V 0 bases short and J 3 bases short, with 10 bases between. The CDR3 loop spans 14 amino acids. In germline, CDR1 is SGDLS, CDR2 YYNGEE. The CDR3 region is CASSVEVGGYEQYF. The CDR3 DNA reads TGTGCCAGCAGCGTAGAGGTAGGGGGCTACGAGCAGTACTTC.

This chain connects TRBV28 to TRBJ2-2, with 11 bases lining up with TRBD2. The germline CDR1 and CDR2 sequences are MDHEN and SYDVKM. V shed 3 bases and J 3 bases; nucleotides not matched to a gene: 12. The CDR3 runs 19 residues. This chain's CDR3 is CASSFELAGGGGDTGELFF. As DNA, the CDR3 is TGTGCCAGCAGTTTTGAGCTAGCGGGAGGTGGGGGTGACACCGGGGAGCTGTTTTTT.

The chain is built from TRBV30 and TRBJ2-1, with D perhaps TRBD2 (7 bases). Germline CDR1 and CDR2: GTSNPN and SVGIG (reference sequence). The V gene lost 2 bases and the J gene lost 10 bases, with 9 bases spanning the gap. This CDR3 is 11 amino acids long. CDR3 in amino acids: CAWSWGGEQFF. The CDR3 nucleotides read TGTGCCTGGAGTTGGGGGGGCGAGCAGTTCTTC.

CDR3 DNA sequence: TGCGCCAGCAGCCGTATGAGGACAGCAACCTACGAGCAGTACTTC. Its protein product is CASSRMRTATYEQYF. The genes are TRBV4-3 and TRBJ2-7; D perhaps matches TRBD1 (6 bases). The CDR3 totals 15 residues. Trimming left V 4 bases short and J 2 bases short, with 15 bases between. Per the germline V gene, CDR1 is LGHNA and CDR2 is YSLEER.

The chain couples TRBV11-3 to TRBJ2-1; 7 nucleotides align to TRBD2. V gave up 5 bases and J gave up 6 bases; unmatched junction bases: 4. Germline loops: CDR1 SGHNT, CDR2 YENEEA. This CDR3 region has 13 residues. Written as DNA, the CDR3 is TGTGCCAGCAGCCAATGGACTAGCAATGAGCAGTTCTTC. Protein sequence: CASSQWTSNEQFF.